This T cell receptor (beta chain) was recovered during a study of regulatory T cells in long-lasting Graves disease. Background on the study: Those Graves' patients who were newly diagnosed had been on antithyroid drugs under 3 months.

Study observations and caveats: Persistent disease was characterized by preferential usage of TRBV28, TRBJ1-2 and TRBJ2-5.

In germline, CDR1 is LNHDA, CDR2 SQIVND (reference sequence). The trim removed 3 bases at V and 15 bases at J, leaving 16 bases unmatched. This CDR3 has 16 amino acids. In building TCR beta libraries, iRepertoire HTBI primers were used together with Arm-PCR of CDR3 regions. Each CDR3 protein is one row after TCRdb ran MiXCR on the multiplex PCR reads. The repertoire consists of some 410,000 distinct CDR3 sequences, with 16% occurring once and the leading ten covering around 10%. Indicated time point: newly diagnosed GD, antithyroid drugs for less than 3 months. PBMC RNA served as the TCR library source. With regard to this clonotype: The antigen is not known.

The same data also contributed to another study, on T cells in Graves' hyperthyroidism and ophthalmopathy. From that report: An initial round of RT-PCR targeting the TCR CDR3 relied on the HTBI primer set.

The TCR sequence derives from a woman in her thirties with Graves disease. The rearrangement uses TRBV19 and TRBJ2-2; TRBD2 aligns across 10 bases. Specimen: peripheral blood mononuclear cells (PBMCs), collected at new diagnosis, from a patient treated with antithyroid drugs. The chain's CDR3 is CASSIGPSGSKEKVFF. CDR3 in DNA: TGTGCCAGTAGTATCGGTCCTAGCGGGAGTAAGGAGAAAGTGTTTTTT.